This is a list of T cell receptor beta chains from one sample in a study of metastatic and nonmetastatic thyroid tumors. TCRdb recomputed clones from the PCR reads via MiXCR. The sample has some 40,000 clones, 13% seen once. The sample was blood. These receptors were taken from a female donor with papillary thyroid cancer or a benign thyroid nodule (not recorded which). Some clones in this sample may be carry-over from other donors' samples. Both conserved end residues are part of each CDR3. A D gene is named only where the DNA matches it firmly. Rows may omit the clone size; those that give it use once, few, many or a size class.

length,D,size,J,V,CDR3,DNA
14,NA,many,TRBJ1-4,TRBV6-1,CASRRAEANEKLFF,TGTGCCAGCCGAAGGGCGGAGGCTAATGAAAAACTGTTTTTT
16,TRBD1,few,TRBJ2-7,TRBV24-1,CATSDPAWTGCDEQYF,TGTGCCACCAGTGACCCCGCCTGGACAGGGTGCGACGAGCAGTACTTC
13,NA,NA,TRBJ2-7,TRBV6-9,CASSYSRGREQYF,TGTGCCAGCAGTTATTCTAGGGGTCGTGAGCAGTACTTC
14,TRBD2,many,TRBJ2-1,TRBV7-2,CASSRSGRGNEQFF,TGTGCCAGCAGTCGTAGCGGGAGAGGCAATGAGCAGTTCTTC
14,TRBD2,many,TRBJ2-3,TRBV2,CASRLAGGRNTQYF,TGTGCCAGCAGGCTGGCGGGAGGGAGAAATACGCAGTATTTT
18,TRBD2,many,TRBJ2-3,TRBV29-1,CSVLFLAQGTSGTDTQYF,TGCAGCGTTCTCTTCCTCGCCCAAGGGACTAGCGGCACAGATACGCAGTATTTT
17,NA,NA,TRBJ2-2,TRBV5-4,CASSLVPTGSSPGELFF,TGTGCCAGCAGCTTGGTACCAACGGGTTCATCCCCCGGGGAGCTGTTTTTT
14,TRBD1,medium-sized,TRBJ2-7,TRBV12-3/TRBV12-4,CASSLLAGGNEQYF,TGTGCCAGCAGTTTACTGGCAGGGGGTAACGAGCAGTACTTC
18,TRBD2,many,TRBJ2-1,TRBV10-1,CASSDTYFGGSSYNEQFF,TGCGCCAGCAGTGATACTTATTTCGGGGGGAGCTCCTACAATGAGCAGTTCTTC
15,NA,NA,TRBJ1-2,TRBV6-1,CASSENPGTLCGYTF,TGTGCCAGCAGTGAAAACCCCGGGACTCTGTGTGGCTACACCTTC
15,TRBD2,few,TRBJ2-7,TRBV19,CASSHMGGRRYEQYF,TGTGCCAGTAGCCACATGGGGGGGAGGCGGTACGAGCAGTACTTC
14,TRBD1,many,TRBJ1-2,TRBV5-5,CASSSQGSNYGYTF,TGTGCCAGCAGCTCACAGGGGTCTAACTATGGCTACACCTTC
17,TRBD2,NA,TRBJ2-3,TRBV11-2,CASSPGLAGGPADTQYF,TGTGCCAGCAGCCCGGGACTAGCGGGAGGGCCCGCAGATACGCAGTATTTT
14,NA,many,TRBJ1-1,TRBV7-9,CASSLGEGVGEAFF,TGTGCCAGCAGCTTAGGAGAGGGGGTGGGTGAAGCTTTCTTT
11,NA,many,TRBJ1-2,TRBV11-3,CASSLSLGYTF,TGTGCCAGCAGCTTATCGTTGGGCTACACCTTC
16,TRBD1,many,TRBJ1-5,TRBV18,CASSHKDRAMNQPQHF,TGTGCCAGCTCACATAAGGACAGGGCAATGAATCAGCCCCAGCATTTT
12,NA,NA,TRBJ1-1,TRBV6-2/TRBV6-3,CASTEQFTESFF,TGTGCCAGCACTGAACAGTTCACTGAATCTTTCTTT
14,NA,few,TRBJ1-1,TRBV6-1,CASTPGVGSTEAFF,TGTGCCAGCACCCCAGGGGTAGGGAGCACTGAAGCTTTCTTT
16,TRBD1,medium-sized,TRBJ1-5,TRBV6-5,CASSYRRTGSGQPQHF,TGTGCCAGCAGTTACCGTAGGACAGGGTCGGGACAGCCCCAGCATTTT
14,NA,many,TRBJ1-1,TRBV13,CASSPAGRNTEAFF,TGTGCCAGCAGCCCCGCGGGCAGGAACACTGAAGCTTTCTTT
13,TRBD1,many,TRBJ1-5,TRBV19,CASSMTGDLPQHF,TGTGCCAGTAGTATGACAGGGGATCTGCCCCAGCATTTT
13,NA,NA,TRBJ2-4,TRBV6-1,CASSEAGEVYQYF,TGTGCCAGCAGCGAGGCAGGGGAGGTGTATCAGTACTTC
14,NA,many,TRBJ1-4,TRBV12-5,CASAEGSSGEKLFF,TGTGCTAGTGCCGAAGGATCGAGCGGTGAAAAACTGTTTTTT
13,NA,few,TRBJ1-6,TRBV12-3/TRBV12-4,CASSMRVATPLHF,TGTGCCAGCAGTATGCGCGTGGCCACACCCCTCCACTTT
13,NA,NA,TRBJ2-1,TRBV7-3,CASSLELDNEQFF,TGTGCCAGCAGCTTAGAGTTAGACAATGAGCAGTTCTTC
15,TRBD2,many,TRBJ2-7,TRBV7-6,CASSQTSGLTYEQYF,TGTGCCAGCAGCCAGACTAGCGGGCTAACCTACGAGCAGTACTTC